This TCR beta chain was sequenced during a study of blood T cells in healthy people across ages. General observations from the study: Aged donors had fewer naive CD4+ cells and lower diversity than long-lived donors.

The germline gives CDR1 LNHNV, CDR2 YYDKDF (reference sequence). Losses at the gene ends were 4 bases for V and 8 bases for J; bases not matched to a gene: 9. CDR3 length equals 15 residues. As for this clonotype: Its antigen remains unknown.

A J-beta primer mix and a sample-barcoded 5' primer were used in a second PCR of roughly 7 to 12 cycles. With 12 random nucleotides, a template-switch adaptor tagged each individual cDNA molecule. One entry per CDR3 protein results from TCRdb running MiXCR on the 5' RACE reads. The data contain about 830,000 distinct CDR3 sequences, 55% to 75% of them singletons. The donors, all healthy, were Caucasians living in Russia, aged roughly 6 to 100. The sequencing input was blood. This TCR was sampled from a man under 40 in good health. The chain links TRBV15 to TRBJ2-1; 9 bases are a match to TRBD2. The CDR3 coding sequence is TGTGCCACCAGCAAGGGTAGCGGGAGTGGCGATGAGCAGTTCTTC. It yields the protein CATSKGSGSGDEQFF.